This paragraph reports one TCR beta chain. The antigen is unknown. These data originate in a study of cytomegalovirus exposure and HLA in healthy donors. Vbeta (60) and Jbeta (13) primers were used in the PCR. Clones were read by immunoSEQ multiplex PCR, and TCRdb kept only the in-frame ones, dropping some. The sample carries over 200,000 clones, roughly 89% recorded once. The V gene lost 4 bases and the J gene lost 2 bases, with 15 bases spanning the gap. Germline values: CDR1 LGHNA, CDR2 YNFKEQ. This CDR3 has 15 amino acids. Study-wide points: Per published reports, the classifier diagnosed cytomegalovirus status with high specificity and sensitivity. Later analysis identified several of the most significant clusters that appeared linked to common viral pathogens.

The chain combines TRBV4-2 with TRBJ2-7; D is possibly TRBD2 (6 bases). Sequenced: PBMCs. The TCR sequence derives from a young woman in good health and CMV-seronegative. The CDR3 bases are TGTGCCAGCAGCCCCGGGACTGAGGGCCCCTACGAGCAGTACTTC. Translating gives CASSPGTEGPYEQYF.